One and the same sample provided the 15 T cell receptor beta chains below, sequenced in a study of blood T cell repertoires in COVID-19. TCRdb's copy holds only in-frame clones and misses some; the assay was immunoSEQ multiplex PCR. The table has about 68,000 clones, 79% seen once. The sequenced sample consisted of peripheral blood. The source of these receptors is a woman aged 45-65 years with acute or convalescent COVID-19.

This clone has a single count. The chain uses TRBV20-1 and TRBJ2-7; TRBD2 is a possible D gene (6 bases). The CDR3 totals 13 residues. Germline assignment: CDR1 DFQATT and CDR2 SNEGSKA (reference sequence). V gave up 3 bases and J gave up 5 bases, with 14 bases separating them. The DNA for the CDR3 is TGCAGTGCTAGTGGCGGGACCTGGAACGAGCAGTACTTC. Protein: CSASGGTWNEQYF.

V and J are TRBV7-9 and TRBJ2-5; possibly TRBD1 for D (6 bases). This CDR3 spans 13 amino acids. Deletions cut 5 bases from V and 4 bases from J, with 11 bases between. CDR1 SEHNR and CDR2 FQNEAQ come from the germline V gene (reference sequence). The CDR3 loop is CASSNRAGETQYF. CDR3 sequence (DNA): TGTGCCAGCAGCAACAGGGCTGGAGAGACCCAGTACTTC.

The chain has TRBV6-6 and TRBJ2-7; 8 bases agree with TRBD2. V was clipped by 6 bases and J by 4 bases; unmatched bases: 17. The germline V gene has CDR1 MNHNY and CDR2 SVGAGI (reference sequence). This CDR3 contains 17 residues. Here the CDR3 reads CASSRLGGAGAVYEQYF. CDR3 DNA: TGTGCCAGCAGCCGACTAGGCGGAGCGGGAGCAGTGTACGAGCAGTACTTC.

The rearrangement uses TRBV4-3 and TRBJ2-2; 9 bases are shared with TRBD2. Trimming cost V 3 bases and J 7 bases; bases outside gene matches: 12. CDR1 LGHNA and CDR2 YSLEER come from the germline V gene. The CDR3 contains 17 residues. The CDR3: CASSQQREARGNGELFF. DNA of the CDR3: TGCGCCAGCAGCCAGCAGCGGGAGGCCAGGGGAAACGGGGAGCTGTTTTTT.

In its sample, this clone was seen once. This chain joins TRBV28 and TRBJ2-5; 8 bases map to TRBD2. CDR3 length: 19 residues. J gave up 5 bases and V 4 bases, and 21 bases lay outside the gene matches. Germline V lookup: CDR1 MDHEN, CDR2 SYDVKM. In DNA, the CDR3 is TGTGCCAGCAGTTCCGGCCCCGGGACTAGAGGATCGGATTCGGAGACCCAGTACTTC. This codes for CASSSGPGTRGSDSETQYF.

The chain is built from TRBV5-6 and TRBJ1-6, with TRBD1 identical over 9 bases. CDR1 and CDR2 from the germline V gene are SGHDT and YYEEEE. The CDR3 spans 14 residues. The ends lost 5 bases at V and 5 bases at J; junction bases unmatched: 2. The CDR3 DNA reads as TGTGCCAGCAGACGGACAGGGGATAATTCACCCCTCCACTTT. It encodes CASRRTGDNSPLHF.

The CDR3 nucleotides read TGTGCCAGCAGTTTAAATGAACTGGGGCGGTTCTATGGCTACACCTTC. Amino acid sequence: CASSLNELGRFYGYTF. The rearrangement links TRBV27 to TRBJ1-2; tentatively, D is TRBD1 (5 bases). The germline V gene encodes CDR1 MNHEY and CDR2 SMNVEV (reference sequence). Trimming pared 2 bases from V and 4 bases from J, leaving 17 bases between. There are 16 residues in the CDR3.

The chain has TRBV4-2 and TRBJ2-7; 7 bases are shared with TRBD1. The CDR3 consists of 15 residues. J was trimmed by 0 bases and V by 3 bases; bases with no gene match: 5. CDR1 and CDR2 (germline): LGHNA, YNFKEQ. The CDR3 coding sequence is TGTGCCAGCAGCCATATTCGGGACAGCTCCTACGAGCAGTACTTC. This sequence encodes CASSHIRDSSYEQYF.

The chain has TRBV27 and TRBJ1-2, with D perhaps matching TRBD1 (5 bases). CDR1 is MNHEY, CDR2 SMNVEV, per germline (reference sequence). The CDR3 length is 15 residues. With 5 bases removed from V and 3 bases from J, the gap between germline ends came to 16 bases. CDR3 in amino acids: CASSTTGVWDYGYTF. The CDR3, as DNA: TGTGCCAGCAGTACCACAGGAGTCTGGGACTATGGCTACACCTTC.

The chain recombines TRBV7-9 with TRBJ2-7, with 8 bases that match TRBD2. Per the germline V gene, CDR1 is SEHNR and CDR2 is FQNEAQ (reference sequence). V trimming: 3 bases; J trimming: 7 bases; junction bases outside the gene matches: 11. The CDR3 is made up of 15 amino acids. The CDR3 sequence: CASSFSPGLVEEQYF. The CDR3 nucleotides read TGTGCCAGCAGCTTTAGTCCGGGACTAGTGGAGGAGCAGTACTTC.

The V and J genes are TRBV5-8 and TRBJ1-1, with 11 bases matching TRBD1. Trimming at V came to 6 bases and at J to 4 bases, leaving 8 bases not matched to a gene. The CDR3 is 15 amino acids. Germline CDR1 SGHTS, CDR2 YDEGEE. CDR3 sequence: CASNPRDRGSTEAFF. CDR3 bases: TGTGCCAGCAACCCCCGGGACAGGGGGTCCACTGAAGCTTTCTTT. Drawing the rest from reference TRBV5-8 and TRBJ1-1, the complete variable domain is EAGVTQSPTHLIKTRGQQATLRCSPISGHTSVYWYQQALGLGLQFLLWYDEGEERNRGNFPPRFSGRQFPNYSSELNVNALELEDSALYLCASNPRDRGSTEAFFGQGTRLTVV.

The chain employs TRBV15 and TRBJ2-2; 14 bases line up with TRBD2. V lost 6 bases to trimming and J lost 5 bases; unmatched junction nucleotides: 5. Germline V gene sequence: CDR1 LNHNV, CDR2 YYDKDF (reference sequence). CDR3 length: 16 residues. The CDR3 coding sequence is TGTGCCACCAGAGCCGGACTAGCGGGAGGAACCGGGGAGCTGTTTTTT. Protein sequence: CATRAGLAGGTGELFF.

The rearrangement uses TRBV2 and TRBJ1-1, with TRBD1 matching over 9 bases. This CDR3 is built from 16 residues. After removal of 4 bases from V and 5 bases from J, the junction contained 11 bases not matched to a gene. Germline CDR1 and CDR2: SNHLY and FYNNEI. The CDR3 spells CASSGAPGTGLTEAFF. Here the CDR3 DNA reads TGTGCCAGCAGTGGAGCCCCCGGGACAGGGCTAACTGAAGCTTTCTTT.

This clone was detected only once. V is TRBV7-8 and J is TRBJ2-3, with 7 nucleotides matching TRBD2. CDR1 is SGHVS, CDR2 FQNEAQ, per germline. The CDR3 runs to 14 residues. Losses at the gene ends were 8 bases for V and 1 base for J; bases not matched to a gene: 6. Here the CDR3 DNA reads TGTGCCAGCTCTAGGACTAGTGGCACAGATACGCAGTATTTT. Translating gives CASSRTSGTDTQYF.

CDR3 loop: CASSQPSGTYEQYF. CDR3 in DNA: TGTGCCAGCAGCCAACCTAGCGGAACCTACGAGCAGTACTTC. V and J are TRBV3-1 (or the pseudogene TRBV3-2) and TRBJ2-7; 7 positions agree with TRBD2. There are 14 residues in the CDR3. Germline V gene lookup returns CDR1 LGHDT and CDR2 YNNKEL (reference sequence). The trim removed 2 bases at V and 2 bases at J, leaving 3 bases unmatched.